This TCR beta chain was captured by sequencing in a study of circulating and synovial CD4+ cells in juvenile arthritis. Here immunoSEQ multiplex PCR was the method, and the copy in TCRdb shows in-frame clones only, minus some. The repertoire holds about 35,000 clones, with about 95% as singletons. V shed 6 bases and J shed 0 bases, with 9 bases lying between them. The CDR3 runs 14 residues. CDR1 is KGHSH, CDR2 LQKENI, per germline. About this clone: What it binds is unknown.

Whole-study findings and limits: T cell genome counts differed by at least an order of magnitude between CPL and CD4 samples. Diversity here was lower than in bulk blood CD4 cells.

The rearrangement uses TRBV18 and TRBJ2-1; D remains unclear. This sequence was found in a human donor with juvenile idiopathic arthritis. Sequences were obtained from CD4+ T cells from blood. In DNA, the CDR3 is TGTGCCAGCTCTCACGATAGCTCCTACAATGAGCAGTTCTTC. Its translation: CASSHDSSYNEQFF. The full variable domain, rest sourced from reference TRBV18 and TRBJ2-1, is NAGVMQNPRHLVRRRGQEARLRCSPMKGHSHVYWYRQLPEEGLKFMVYLQKENIIDESGMPKERFSAEFPKEGPSILRIQQVVRGDSAAYFCASSHDSSYNEQFFGPGTRLTVL.